These 28 T cell receptor beta chains were sequenced from one sample in a study of shared clonotypes between healthy human individuals (dated by TCRdb to the early 2020s). The library relied on the immunoSEQ multiplex PCR assay. TCRdb retrieved this table from immuneACCESS and kept in-frame rearrangements only. Not all clones are present; in checked studies, unresolved V genes account for under half, and no reason is known for the remainder. The sample yields 2 million to 2.5 million clones; more than 85% were counted once. The leading ten clones occupy 0.39% of the sample. The sample was naive CD4+ T cells from PBMCs. The cell subset or site label on this specimen signifies: CD45RA+ positively selected. These receptors all stem from a man aged 18 to 35 in good health. Some clones in this sample may be carry-over from other donors' samples.

About this clone: This same CDR3 is encoded by further DNA sequences in the sample. The V gene is TRBV27, the J gene TRBJ2-7; D is ambiguous. V gave up 4 bases and J gave up 0 bases, with 7 bases separating them. Per the germline V gene, CDR1 is MNHEY and CDR2 is SMNVEV (reference sequence). This CDR3 is 13 amino acids long. CDR3 coding DNA: TGTGCCAGCAGTTCCTCGAGCTCCTACGAGCAGTACTTC. Translated, it gives CASSSSSSYEQYF.

The table lists this clone with a count of one. The chain couples TRBV11-3 to TRBJ1-2; 8 nucleotides line up with TRBD1. V lost 4 bases and J lost 9; bases outside the gene matches: 10. Germline lookup yields CDR1 SGHNT and CDR2 YENEEA. This CDR3 spans 14 amino acids. CDR3 sequence (DNA): TGTGCCAGCAGCTCACGGCACCGGACAGGGCGCTACACCTTC. Residues: CASSSRHRTGRYTF.

This clone was picked up one time. The V and J genes are TRBV25-1 and TRBJ1-2, with D tentatively TRBD1 (5 bases). Trimming removed 4 bases from V and 7 bases from J, with 22 bases in between. Germline assignment: CDR1 MGHDK and CDR2 SYGVNS. The CDR3 covers 16 residues. The CDR3 sequence: CASSAGPGGNSFGYTF. The DNA of the CDR3 is TGTGCCAGCAGTGCGGGGCCGGGAGGGAACTCATTTGGCTACACCTTC.

This clone was recorded a few times. The chain couples TRBV7-9 to TRBJ1-1; D call uncertain. Trimming removed 3 bases from V and 8 bases from J, with 7 bases in between. This CDR3 region has 11 residues. CDR1 and CDR2 (germline): SEHNR, FQNEAQ (reference sequence). CDR3 sequence (DNA): TGTGCCAGCAGCTTGCGTTCAGAAGCTTTCTTT. Translation: CASSLRSEAFF.

The chain has TRBV30 and TRBJ2-7, with D possibly TRBD1 on 5 matching bases. Trimming pared 0 bases from V and 11 bases from J, leaving 20 bases between. This CDR3 has 14 amino acids. Germline V gene sequence: CDR1 GTSNPN, CDR2 SVGIG (reference sequence). CDR3 nucleotides: TGTGCCTGGAGTGTATCGACCCCTCAGGGTCGGAAGTACTTC. It encodes CAWSVSTPQGRKYF.

The chain links TRBV10-2 to TRBJ2-1, with 13 bases fitting TRBD2. Germline V gives CDR1 WSHSY, CDR2 SAAADI. The junction had 10 bases not matched to a gene; V was cut back by 2 bases and J by 12 bases. CDR3 length equals 16 residues. The CDR3 sequence: CASSEREGLAGFGQFF. The CDR3 nucleotides read TGCGCCAGCAGTGAGCGGGAGGGACTAGCGGGATTTGGGCAGTTCTTC.

The rearrangement joins TRBV30 to TRBJ1-1; D is perhaps TRBD1 (6 bases). Germline CDR1 reads GTSNPN; CDR2 reads SVGIG (reference sequence). This CDR3 has 18 amino acids. The V end was cut by 2 bases, the J end by 2 bases, with 24 bases between. The CDR3 DNA follows: TGTGCCTGGAGTTGGCGGTATGGGACACAGTTACGTAACACTGAAGCTTTCTTT. It specifies CAWSWRYGTQLRNTEAFF. Full variable domain (outside the CDR3, taken from reference TRBV30 and TRBJ1-1): SQTIHQWPATLVQPVGSPLSLECTVEGTSNPNLYWYRQAAGRGLQLLFYSVGIGQISSEVPQNLSASRPQDRQFILSSKKLLLSDSGFYLCAWSWRYGTQLRNTEAFFGQGTRLTVV.

This chain joins TRBV7-2 and TRBJ2-3; TRBD2 agrees at 9 bases. The CDR3 totals 14 residues. V lost 0 bases to trimming and J lost 8 bases; unmatched junction nucleotides: 3. Germline assignment: CDR1 SGHTA and CDR2 FQGNSA. The CDR3 loop reads CASSLAAGGSTQYF. CDR3 sequence (DNA): TGTGCCAGCAGCTTAGCTGCGGGAGGGAGTACGCAGTATTTT.

This chain connects TRBV19 to TRBJ2-7; D gene unclear. CDR1 is LNHDA, CDR2 SQIVND, per germline (reference sequence). This CDR3 is built from 13 residues. V lost 9 bases and J lost 2, with 14 bases in between. The CDR3, as DNA: TGTGCCAGCTTCAGCGACCAAACCTACGAGCAGTACTTC. Amino acid sequence: CASFSDQTYEQYF. Full variable domain (missing parts from reference TRBV19 and TRBJ2-7): DGGITQSPKYLFRKEGQNVTLSCEQNLNHDAMYWYRQDPGQGLRLIYYSQIVNDFQKGDIAEGYSVSREKKESFPLTVTSAQKNPTAFYLCASFSDQTYEQYFGPGTRLTVT.

On this clone: The sample carries other DNA sequences with the same CDR3. The chain carries TRBV5-1 and TRBJ2-7; 8 bases agree with TRBD1. V was pared by 5 bases and J by 1 base, with 5 bases of the junction left unmatched. The CDR3 totals 14 residues. Germline CDR1 reads SGHRS; CDR2 reads YFSETQ. CDR3 DNA: TGCGCCAGCAGGACCGGGACAGGATCCTACGAGCAGTACTTC. This encodes CASRTGTGSYEQYF.

This chain uses TRBV11-3 with TRBJ2-3, with TRBD2 as a possible D gene (6 bases). Between the trimmed V and J ends, which lost 4 bases and 8 bases, there was a span of 13 bases. CDR1 SGHNT and CDR2 YENEEA come from the germline V gene. This CDR3 comprises 13 residues. In nucleotides, the CDR3 is TGTGCCAGCAGCTCATCGCGGGGTGGTACGCAGTATTTT. This codes for CASSSSRGGTQYF.

The rearrangement links TRBV7-2 to TRBJ2-7; unclear D gene. The CDR3 totals 14 residues. Germline lookup yields CDR1 SGHTA and CDR2 FQGNSA. The germline V and J ends were trimmed by 5 bases and 3 bases, with 14 bases remaining between them. CDR3 amino acids: CASSISPTSYEQYF. CDR3 DNA sequence: TGTGCCAGCAGCATCTCCCCCACGAGCTACGAGCAGTACTTC.

V and J are TRBV7-2 and TRBJ2-5; D might be TRBD2 (6 bases). The DNA end favors TRBJ2-7, so the J call may be wrong. Germline values: CDR1 SGHTA, CDR2 FQGNSA. CDR3 length: 15 residues. CDR3 amino acids: CASSQTAGPTYEQYF. In DNA form, the CDR3 reads TGTGCCAGCAGCCAAACGGCGGGACCAACGTACGAGCAGTACTTC.

Details on this clone: Other DNA sequences from this sample encode an identical CDR3 as well. The chain is built from TRBV10-3 and TRBJ2-1; tentative D call: TRBD2 (5 bases). V lost 6 bases, J lost 0 bases, and 12 bases lay in between. This CDR3 spans 15 amino acids. Germline V gene lookup returns CDR1 ENHRY and CDR2 SYGVKD. The CDR3 coding sequence is TGTGCCATCAGCGAAGGTGGGAGCTCCTACAATGAGCAGTTCTTC. This codes for CAISEGGSSYNEQFF.

V is TRBV5-1 and J is TRBJ2-3; TRBD2 matches 15 bases. The germline V gene encodes CDR1 SGHRS and CDR2 YFSETQ. The V and J ends lost 1 base and 5 bases, in that order; junction bases with no gene match: 2. CDR3 size: 16 residues. The CDR3 sequence: CASSLRGLAGGDTQYF. The CDR3 nucleotides are TGCGCCAGCAGCTTGCGGGGACTAGCGGGAGGAGATACGCAGTATTTT. Full variable domain (missing parts from reference TRBV5-1 and TRBJ2-3): KAGVTQTPRYLIKTRGQQVTLSCSPISGHRSVSWYQQTPGQGLQFLFEYFSETQRNKGNFPGRFSGRQFSNSRSEMNVSTLELGDSALYLCASSLRGLAGGDTQYFGPGTRLTVL.

This chain uses TRBV6-1 with TRBJ2-3; perhaps D is TRBD1 or TRBD2 (5 bases each). The CDR3 totals 14 residues. Trimming shortened V by 7 bases and J by 2 bases, and 13 bases separated the two germline ends. Germline CDR1 MNHNS, CDR2 SASEGT. CDR3 amino acids: CASMDGGYTDTQYF. In DNA form, the CDR3 reads TGTGCCAGCATGGATGGGGGTTACACAGATACGCAGTATTTT.

The V gene is TRBV15, the J gene TRBJ2-1; D is perhaps TRBD2 (5 bases). CDR3 length equals 14 residues. The germline CDR1 and CDR2 sequences are LNHNV and YYDKDF (reference sequence). Trimming left V 6 bases short and J 8 bases short, with 17 bases between. The CDR3 loop reads CATSRASPRDEQFF. The DNA for the CDR3 is TGTGCCACCAGTAGGGCTAGCCCCCGCGATGAGCAGTTCTTC.

This chain uses TRBV6-1 with TRBJ2-7; 8 nucleotides align to TRBD1. Looked up from germline, CDR1 is MNHNS and CDR2 is SASEGT. The CDR3 sequence is 13 residues long. V shed 4 bases, J shed 5 bases, and the junction held 4 bases outside the gene matches. The DNA of the CDR3 is TGTGCCAGCAGTGGGGCAGGGGGCGACGAGCAGTACTTC. Its protein is CASSGAGGDEQYF.

This rearrangement joins TRBV25-1 to TRBJ1-1; D gene ambiguous. The germline gives CDR1 MGHDK, CDR2 SYGVNS. The CDR3 spans 14 residues. V was trimmed by 5 bases and J by 3 bases, leaving 13 bases between them. The CDR3 loop is CASSLTGWDTEAFF. The CDR3 nucleotides read TGTGCCAGCAGTTTGACCGGTTGGGACACTGAAGCTTTCTTT.

The chain recombines TRBV7-2 with TRBJ1-1; the match to TRBD1 covers 7 bases. Germline CDR1 is SGHTA and CDR2 is FQGNSA. Losses at the gene ends were 5 bases for V and 5 bases for J; bases not matched to a gene: 8. CDR3 length: 14 residues. The CDR3 DNA reads as TGTGCCAGCAGCAGCCGATACAGGGGAACTGAAGCTTTCTTT. Its translation is CASSSRYRGTEAFF.

In its sample, this clone was seen a few times. J is TRBJ2-5 and V is TRBV2, with a tentative D call TRBD1 (5 bases). Germline V gene data show CDR1 as SNHLY and CDR2 as FYNNEI. V dropped 4 bases and J dropped 1 base, with 7 bases sitting between them. The CDR3 sequence is 13 residues long. This chain's CDR3 is CASSAGPQETQYF. The CDR3 bases are TGTGCCAGCAGTGCAGGGCCCCAAGAGACCCAGTACTTC.

The V call is TRBV19, the J call TRBJ1-5; D not resolved. Germline lookup yields CDR1 LNHDA and CDR2 SQIVND (reference sequence). The CDR3 loop spans 11 amino acids. Trimming stripped 6 bases from V and 9 bases from J, with 9 bases between. This CDR3 reads CASRANGPQHF. CDR3 DNA: TGTGCCAGTAGGGCTAACGGGCCCCAGCATTTT.

This chain links TRBV7-3 with TRBJ2-2, with 9 bases fitting TRBD2. The CDR3 has 16 amino acids. Trimming cost V 1 base and J 6 bases; bases outside gene matches: 6. CDR1 and CDR2 from the germline V gene are SGHTA and FQGTGA. This CDR3 reads CASSLSSGSPAGELFF. CDR3 bases: TGTGCCAGCAGCTTAAGTAGCGGGAGTCCCGCCGGGGAGCTGTTTTTT.

The rearrangement links TRBV5-1 to TRBJ1-4; 7 nucleotides agree with TRBD1. This CDR3 region has 16 residues. Germline V gene lookup returns CDR1 SGHRS and CDR2 YFSETQ. J was trimmed by 0 bases and V by 5 bases; bases with no gene match: 7. The CDR3: CASRPGTAATNEKLFF. CDR3 DNA: TGCGCCAGCAGACCCGGGACAGCTGCAACTAATGAAAAACTGTTTTTT.

Comment on this clone: The same CDR3 is also encoded by other DNA sequences in this sample. The chain joins TRBV6-1 to TRBJ1-5; 8 nucleotides match TRBD1. Germline CDR1 MNHNS, CDR2 SASEGT. The CDR3 has 12 residues. The junction had 1 base not matched to a gene; V was cut back by 8 bases and J by 4 bases. For the CDR3, the DNA is TGTGCCAGCCGGACAGGGAATCAGCCCCAGCATTTT. Translation: CASRTGNQPQHF.

J is TRBJ2-7 and V is TRBV28; 7 bases are a match to TRBD2. The CDR3 loop spans 17 amino acids. The trim removed 5 bases at V and 3 bases at J, leaving 16 bases unmatched. In germline, CDR1 is MDHEN, CDR2 SYDVKM. This chain's CDR3 is CASSPKILGTKRYEQYF. As DNA, the CDR3 is TGTGCCAGCAGTCCCAAAATCCTCGGGACTAAGCGCTACGAGCAGTACTTC.

This chain joins TRBV14 and TRBJ2-7; D is undetermined. Germline V gene lookup returns CDR1 SGHDN and CDR2 FVKESK. V lost 1 base and J lost 2, with 12 bases in between. This CDR3 spans 15 amino acids. In nucleotides, the CDR3 is TGTGCCAGCAGCCAAGGTCATAATCCGGCCTACGAGCAGTACTTC. Its protein product is CASSQGHNPAYEQYF. Drawing the rest from reference TRBV14 and TRBJ2-7, the complete variable domain is EAGVTQFPSHSVIEKGQTVTLRCDPISGHDNLYWYRRVMGKEIKFLLHFVKESKQDESGMPNNRFLAERTGGTYSTLKVQPAELEDSGVYFCASSQGHNPAYEQYFGPGTRLTVT.

This clone was seen just once. The J gene is TRBJ1-4, the V gene TRBV5-1, with a weak D call TRBD1 (5 bases). In germline, CDR1 is SGHRS, CDR2 YFSETQ. V was cut by 3 bases and J by 1 base, with 19 bases left in between. This CDR3 contains 18 residues. The CDR3 reads CASSWNDQGDRTNEKLFF. In nucleotides, the CDR3 is TGCGCCAGCAGCTGGAATGATCAAGGGGATAGAACTAATGAAAAACTGTTTTTT.